The 14 T cell receptor beta chains presented below share a single source sample, sequenced in a study of blood T cell repertoires in COVID-19. Generated by immunoSEQ multiplex PCR, the TCRdb table keeps only in-frame clones and is missing some. The sample consists of some 130,000 clones, more than 60% of them appearing once. Material for sequencing was peripheral blood. Receptors were obtained from a woman aged 70 to 79 with acute or convalescent COVID-19.

Here the CDR3 DNA reads TGTGCCAGCAGCTTTTTGAGGAGCGGGGGGATCCAAGAGACCCAGTACTTC. Translated, it gives CASSFLRSGGIQETQYF. V and J are TRBV7-9 and TRBJ2-5, with TRBD2 matching over 9 bases. With 3 bases clipped from V and 1 base from J, the junction kept 9 bases outside the gene matches. CDR1 is SEHNR and CDR2 is FQNEAQ in the germline V gene (reference sequence). CDR3 size: 17 residues.

The table lists this clone with a few counts. This rearrangement joins TRBV24-1 to TRBJ2-1; tentative D call: TRBD1 (6 bases). The CDR3 runs 16 residues. Trimming left V 5 bases short and J 4 bases short, with 17 bases between. CDR1 and CDR2 from the germline V gene are KGHDR and SFDVKD. The CDR3, as DNA: TGTGCCACCAGTGGCGGTACCGGGACACCTTACAATGAGCAGTTCTTC. The encoded protein is CATSGGTGTPYNEQFF.

The chain is built from TRBV5-4 and TRBJ1-2; the match to TRBD1 covers 8 bases. This CDR3 spans 19 amino acids. J lost 4 bases, V lost 0 bases, and 17 bases had no gene match. The germline gives CDR1 SGHNT, CDR2 YYREEE (reference sequence). Written as DNA, the CDR3 is TGTGCCAGCAGCTTGGGGACGAACGCTGTGTCAGGGGGCCCCTATGGCTACACCTTC. Translating it yields CASSLGTNAVSGGPYGYTF.

This chain connects TRBV3-1 (or the pseudogene TRBV3-2) to TRBJ1-1; 7 bases align to TRBD1. The CDR3 extends over 19 amino acids. Losses at the gene ends were 0 bases for V and 4 bases for J; bases not matched to a gene: 17. Germline CDR1 is LGHDT and CDR2 is YNNKEL (reference sequence). The CDR3 region is CASSQEERQGNYRGTEAFF. CDR3 DNA: TGTGCCAGCAGCCAAGAAGAACGACAGGGCAACTATAGGGGCACTGAAGCTTTCTTT.

The J gene is TRBJ2-7, the V gene TRBV13; D ambiguous. This CDR3 has 12 residues. Germline V lookup: CDR1 PRHDT, CDR2 FYEKMQ (reference sequence). V was pared by 3 bases and J by 3 bases, with 6 bases between. The CDR3 DNA reads as TGTGCCAGCAGCTTGTCCAGCTACGAGCAGTACTTC. Its translation is CASSLSSYEQYF.

The V call is TRBV13, the J call TRBJ2-7; 8 bases map to TRBD2. Germline lookup yields CDR1 PRHDT and CDR2 FYEKMQ (reference sequence). Trimming took 1 base from V and 0 from J; bases not matched to a gene: 11. This CDR3 comprises 18 residues. In DNA, the CDR3 is TGTGCCAGCAGCTTAGAAGGGCGAGCAGGGACTAGCTCCTACGAGCAGTACTTC. Its protein is CASSLEGRAGTSSYEQYF.

V usage is TRBV7-3 and J usage is TRBJ2-2, with D maybe TRBD1 (5 bases). Germline CDR1 and CDR2: SGHTA and FQGTGA. CDR3 length: 14 residues. Trimming removed 5 bases at V and 3 bases at J, with 10 bases between. The CDR3 sequence is CASSALTDTGELFF. CDR3 nucleotide sequence: TGTGCCAGCAGCGCATTGACAGACACCGGGGAGCTGTTTTTT. The full variable domain, in which reference TRBV7-3 and TRBJ2-2 provide the parts outside the CDR3, is GAGVSQTPSNKVTEKGKYVELRCDPISGHTALYWYRQSLGQGPEFLIYFQGTGAADDSGLPNDRFFAVRPEGSVSTLKIQRTERGDSAVYLCASSALTDTGELFFGEGSRLTVL.

J is TRBJ2-1 and V is TRBV4-1, with 9 nucleotides matching TRBD1. With 1 base clipped from V and 5 bases from J, the junction kept 3 bases outside the gene matches. The CDR3 runs 15 residues. Germline lookup yields CDR1 MGHRA and CDR2 YSYEKL. The CDR3 spells CASSQAGQGNNEQFF. In nucleotides, the CDR3 is TGCGCCAGCAGCCAAGCGGGACAGGGCAACAATGAGCAGTTCTTC.

This clone was counted many times. The chain links TRBV19 to TRBJ1-1; possible D gene TRBD1, 6 bases. CDR1 is LNHDA and CDR2 is SQIVND in the germline V gene (reference sequence). CDR3 size: 13 residues. Trimming pared 5 bases from V and 11 bases from J, leaving 18 bases between. For the CDR3, the DNA is TGTGCCAGTAGTCTCCAACAGGGTCGTTTGGCTTTCTTT. Its protein product is CASSLQQGRLAFF.

The genes are TRBV19 and TRBJ2-5; 11 nucleotides align to TRBD1. Germline CDR1 is LNHDA and CDR2 is SQIVND (reference sequence). V shed 3 bases and J 5 bases; nucleotides not matched to a gene: 5. The CDR3 totals 15 residues. CDR3: CASSIGQGALETQYF. The CDR3, as DNA: TGTGCCAGTAGTATCGGACAGGGGGCTTTGGAGACCCAGTACTTC. The complete variable domain, with remaining parts taken from reference TRBV19 and TRBJ2-5, reads DGGITQSPKYLFRKEGQNVTLSCEQNLNHDAMYWYRQDPGQGLRLIYYSQIVNDFQKGDIAEGYSVSREKKESFPLTVTSAQKNPTAFYLCASSIGQGALETQYFGPGTRLLVL.

This clone turned up a few times. The V and J genes are TRBV11-2 and TRBJ1-6; D gene uncertain. Per germline, CDR1 SGHAT and CDR2 FQNNGV. Trimming took 1 base from V and 7 from J, leaving 5 bases between them. CDR3 length: 13 amino acids. The CDR3 spells CASSLGENSPLHF. DNA of the CDR3: TGTGCCAGCAGCTTAGGGGAGAATTCACCCCTCCACTTT.

The chain uses TRBV28 and TRBJ1-2, with TRBD1 matching over 7 bases. CDR1 and CDR2 (germline): MDHEN, SYDVKM. The V and J ends lost 6 bases and 1 base, in that order; junction bases with no gene match: 11. The CDR3 loop spans 16 amino acids. CDR3 DNA: TGTGCCAGCAGCACTCAAACAGGGGCGGATAACTATGGCTACACCTTC. Translation: CASSTQTGADNYGYTF.

V is TRBV9 and J is TRBJ2-2; 7 bases agree with TRBD2. Germline V gene sequence: CDR1 SGDLS, CDR2 YYNGEE. This CDR3 is 15 amino acids long. V dropped 0 bases and J dropped 4; count of bases not matched to a gene: 3. The CDR3: CASSVDSGFTGELFF. DNA of the CDR3: TGTGCCAGCAGCGTAGATAGCGGGTTCACCGGGGAGCTGTTTTTT.

The sample holds many counts of this clone. This sequence joins TRBV2 and TRBJ1-2; TRBD1 might be the D (5 bases). Germline V CDR1 and CDR2: SNHLY, FYNNEI. The length of the CDR3 is 14 residues. V dropped 6 bases and J dropped 0 bases, with 11 bases sitting between them. CDR3 sequence reads: CASSREGTNYGYTF. CDR3 sequence (DNA): TGTGCCAGCAGCCGGGAGGGGACTAACTATGGCTACACCTTC.